What follows are 32 T cell receptor beta chains derived from one specimen sequenced in a study of cytomegalovirus exposure and HLA in healthy donors. PCR was performed using 60 Vbeta and 13 Jbeta primers. This table comes from immunoSEQ multiplex PCR, and its TCRdb copy is limited to in-frame clones, with some not included. The sample yields roughly 130,000 clones, about 80% seen once. Source material: PBMCs. Source of these receptors: a man in his forties or fifties in good health and CMV-seronegative.

This clone occurred a few times. V usage is TRBV18 and J usage is TRBJ1-5, with TRBD1 matching over 7 bases. The CDR3 runs to 14 residues. The ends lost 6 bases at V and 4 bases at J; junction bases unmatched: 6. Germline V gene data show CDR1 as KGHSH and CDR2 as LQKENI. This CDR3 is CASSLGQDNQPQHF. The DNA of the CDR3 is TGTGCCAGCTCTCTCGGACAGGATAATCAGCCCCAGCATTTT.

V and J are TRBV4-1 and TRBJ2-5; D may be TRBD1 (6 bases). Trimming left V 1 base short and J 0 bases short, with 12 bases between. The CDR3 is 16 residues long. CDR1 is MGHRA, CDR2 YSYEKL, per germline. For the CDR3, the DNA is TGCGCCAGCAGCCAAGGGGGGCGCCGGTACCAAGAGACCCAGTACTTC. Amino acids: CASSQGGRRYQETQYF.

The V gene is TRBV29-1, the J gene TRBJ1-2, with TRBD1 matching over 8 bases. The germline V gene has CDR1 SQVTM and CDR2 ANQGSEA. The CDR3 length is 13 residues. The junction had 6 bases not matched to a gene; V was cut back by 5 bases and J by 4 bases. The CDR3 sequence: CSVRDRPSYGYTF. CDR3 bases: TGCAGCGTTAGGGACAGGCCTTCCTATGGCTACACCTTC.

The rearrangement links TRBV4-1 to TRBJ1-4, with no clear D. CDR3 length: 14 residues. The germline V gene has CDR1 MGHRA and CDR2 YSYEKL. Deletions cut 0 bases from V and 10 bases from J, with 12 bases between. CDR3 amino acids: CASSQEESPRKLFF. The DNA of the CDR3 is TGCGCCAGCAGCCAAGAGGAGAGCCCCAGAAAACTGTTTTTT.

The chain carries TRBV6-1 and TRBJ2-3; D not resolved. The V gene lost 4 bases and the J gene lost 6 bases, with 11 bases spanning the gap. This CDR3 spans 13 amino acids. Looked up from germline, CDR1 is MNHNS and CDR2 is SASEGT. The CDR3 here is CASSGLATDTQYF. The CDR3 bases are TGTGCCAGCAGTGGATTAGCCACGGATACGCAGTATTTT.

This sequence joins TRBV5-4 and TRBJ2-2, with TRBD1 as a possible D gene (6 bases). The germline V and J ends were trimmed by 4 bases and 3 bases, with 10 bases remaining between them. CDR1 and CDR2 (germline): SGHNT, YYREEE (reference sequence). The CDR3 spans 14 residues. CDR3 in amino acids: CASSADSYTGELFF. The CDR3 DNA follows: TGTGCCAGCAGCGCGGACAGTTACACCGGGGAGCTGTTTTTT. Variable domain in full (rest from reference TRBV5-4 and TRBJ2-2): ETGVTQSPTHLIKTRGQQVTLRCSSQSGHNTVSWYQQALGQGPQFIFQYYREEENGRGNFPPRFSGLQFPNYSSELNVNALELDDSALYLCASSADSYTGELFFGEGSRLTVL.

V is TRBV5-6 and J is TRBJ2-7; 8 bases map to TRBD1. V was pared by 4 bases and J by 4 bases, with 10 bases of the junction left unmatched. The CDR3 has 15 residues. CDR1 and CDR2 from the germline V gene are SGHDT and YYEEEE. The CDR3 protein is CASSPPRDRRYEQYF. DNA for the CDR3: TGTGCCAGCAGCCCTCCCCGGGACAGGAGATACGAGCAGTACTTC.

The chain carries TRBV7-6 and TRBJ2-1; TRBD1 is a possible D gene (5 bases). Germline V gives CDR1 SGHVS, CDR2 FNYEAQ. Trimming removed 8 bases from V and 5 bases from J, with 16 bases in between. This CDR3 has 14 amino acids. The CDR3 nucleotides read TGTGCCAGCTCTCTCCTGGGGCCTGACAATGAGCAGTTCTTC. This sequence encodes CASSLLGPDNEQFF.

Only one count was recorded for this clone. This specimen includes other DNA sequences encoding the same CDR3. V usage is TRBV6-4 and J usage is TRBJ2-2; D not resolved. This CDR3 spans 13 amino acids. Trimming took 0 bases from V and 6 from J, leaving 5 bases between them. CDR1 and CDR2 from the germline V gene are MRHNA and SNTAGT. The CDR3 sequence: CASSDSQAGELFF. CDR3 nucleotide sequence: TGTGCCAGCAGTGACTCTCAGGCCGGGGAGCTGTTTTTT.

V usage is TRBV29-1 and J usage is TRBJ2-5; weak D call: TRBD1 (5 bases). Deletions cut 0 bases from V and 5 bases from J, with 13 bases between. The CDR3 totals 14 residues. The germline CDR1 and CDR2 sequences are SQVTM and ANQGSEA. The CDR3 nucleotides are TGCAGCGTTGAAGATCAGTCCCGACAGGAGACCCAGTACTTC. Amino acids: CSVEDQSRQETQYF.

The chain employs TRBV4-1 and TRBJ1-1, with TRBD1 matching 7 bases. The CDR3 extends over 18 amino acids. Trimming cost V 0 bases and J 2 bases; bases outside gene matches: 12. The germline V gene encodes CDR1 MGHRA and CDR2 YSYEKL. This CDR3 is CASSQDSGTDRGNTEAFF. CDR3 nucleotides: TGCGCCAGCAGCCAAGATTCCGGGACAGATAGAGGAAACACTGAAGCTTTCTTT.

To note about this clone: The junction shows a germline mismatch at one end, possibly a read error. The gene calls are TRBV4-1 and TRBJ1-1, with a possible D match to TRBD1 (6 bases). The CDR3 has 15 residues. CDR1 is MGHRA, CDR2 YSYEKL, per germline. The CDR3 here is CANSQAAQGNTEAFF. CDR3 nucleotide sequence: TGCGCCAACAGCCAGGCTGCACAGGGCAACACTGAAGCTTTCTTT.

The chain couples TRBV28 to TRBJ1-1, with TRBD1 as a possible D gene (5 bases). The V end was cut by 4 bases, the J end by 1 base, with 13 bases between. Germline-derived CDR1 and CDR2 are MDHEN and SYDVKM. The CDR3 sequence is 15 residues long. DNA for the CDR3: TGTGCCAGCAGTTCCCCGGGGAGGGGGAACACTGAAGCTTTCTTT. Its protein is CASSSPGRGNTEAFF.

The chain has TRBV7-9 and TRBJ2-3; perhaps TRBD1 as D (5 bases). V was cut by 5 bases and J by 0 bases, with 15 bases left in between. Germline CDR1 reads SEHNR; CDR2 reads FQNEAQ (reference sequence). The length of the CDR3 is 16 residues. The CDR3: CASSPHRSVSTDTQYF. DNA of the CDR3: TGTGCCAGCAGCCCCCACAGGAGCGTGAGCACAGATACGCAGTATTTT.

This clone was found once. This rearrangement joins TRBV6-5 to TRBJ1-6; D not resolved. Trimming pared 0 bases from V and 8 bases from J, leaving 5 bases between. CDR3 size: 13 residues. In germline, CDR1 is MNHEY, CDR2 SVGAGI. CDR3 DNA: TGTGCCAGCAGTTACTCCGGTGATTCACCCCTCCACTTT. It codes for CASSYSGDSPLHF.

The gene calls are TRBV28 and TRBJ2-7; TRBD1 matches 9 bases. The CDR3 consists of 17 residues. Germline V gene lookup returns CDR1 MDHEN and CDR2 SYDVKM. The trim removed 2 bases at V and 0 bases at J, leaving 8 bases unmatched. CDR3 in amino acids: CASSLMVDRGGSYEQYF. The CDR3 DNA reads TGTGCCAGCAGTTTAATGGTTGACAGGGGGGGCTCCTACGAGCAGTACTTC.

The chain has TRBV12-5 and TRBJ1-4; 8 nucleotides align to TRBD1. The J segment lost 5 bases and the V segment lost 5 bases, leaving 7 bases of the junction unmatched. CDR3 length: 15 residues. Germline CDR1 reads LGHNT; CDR2 reads FRNRAP. The CDR3 loop is CASGPWTGSNEKLFF. The CDR3, as DNA: TGTGCTAGTGGTCCATGGACAGGGAGCAATGAAAAACTGTTTTTT. Supplemented by reference TRBV12-5 and TRBJ1-4, the full variable domain reads DARVTQTPRHKVTEMGQEVTMRCQPILGHNTVFWYRQTMMQGLELLAYFRNRAPLDDSGMPKDRFSAEMPDATLATLKIQPSEPRDSAVYFCASGPWTGSNEKLFFGSGTQLSVL.

V is TRBV27 and J is TRBJ1-6, with 7 nucleotides matching TRBD1. Losses at the gene ends were 0 bases for V and 6 bases for J; bases not matched to a gene: 2. Germline CDR1 reads MNHEY; CDR2 reads SMNVEV (reference sequence). The CDR3 runs 15 residues. The CDR3 sequence is CASSLSNRGNSPLHF. The CDR3 coding sequence is TGTGCCAGCAGTTTATCGAACAGGGGTAATTCACCCCTCCACTTT.

This clone was recorded a few times. The chain uses TRBV2 and TRBJ2-3; D ambiguous. V lost 6 bases and J lost 0, with 19 bases in between. The CDR3 consists of 17 residues. Per the germline V gene, CDR1 is SNHLY and CDR2 is FYNNEI. The CDR3 is CASRVPLDGKSTDTQYF. CDR3 in DNA: TGTGCCAGCAGGGTCCCCCTAGACGGTAAAAGCACAGATACGCAGTATTTT.

The rearrangement uses TRBV6-1 and TRBJ2-7; D is uncertain. V was cut by 10 bases and J by 4 bases, with 8 bases left in between. Germline V gene data show CDR1 as MNHNS and CDR2 as SASEGT. The CDR3 totals 10 residues. CDR3 amino acids: CAIASYEQYF. The CDR3 DNA sequence: TGTGCCATCGCGAGTTACGAGCAGTACTTC.

The chain joins TRBV11-3 to TRBJ2-1; maybe TRBD2 (6 bases). V lost 1 base to trimming and J lost 8 bases, with 18 bases between them. Germline V gene lookup returns CDR1 SGHNT and CDR2 YENEEA. The CDR3 consists of 16 residues. The CDR3 sequence: CASSLGSGLGGHEQFF. CDR3 sequence (DNA): TGTGCCAGCAGCTTAGGGTCAGGGCTGGGGGGTCATGAGCAGTTCTTC.

The chain has TRBV27 and TRBJ2-5, with 10 bases fitting TRBD2. With the DNA end fitting TRBJ2-7 better, the J assignment may be wrong. Germline V lookup: CDR1 MNHEY, CDR2 SMNVEV (reference sequence). This CDR3 has 16 residues. CDR3 loop: CASSLMGLASSYEQYF. The CDR3 bases are TGTGCCAGCAGTTTAATGGGACTAGCGAGTTCCTACGAGCAGTACTTC.

J is TRBJ2-5 and V is TRBV30, with D perhaps matching TRBD2 (6 bases). The CDR3 consists of 14 residues. The V end was cut by 4 bases, the J end by 5 bases, with 17 bases between. CDR1 is GTSNPN, CDR2 SVGIG, per germline (reference sequence). In DNA, the CDR3 is TGTGCCTGGACTGTGGGGACTGAGGGGGAGACCCAGTACTTC. Its protein is CAWTVGTEGETQYF.

The J gene is TRBJ1-6, the V gene TRBV7-6; TRBD1 matches 9 bases. The germline CDR1 and CDR2 sequences are SGHVS and FNYEAQ. The CDR3 is made up of 16 amino acids. Unmatched junction bases numbered 5, after V lost 0 bases and J lost 8 bases. CDR3 DNA: TGTGCCAGCAGCTTAGCGCTACGGACAGGGGATTCACCCCTCCACTTT. As protein: CASSLALRTGDSPLHF.

The gene calls are TRBV29-1 and TRBJ2-7, with D maybe TRBD2 (6 bases). This CDR3 is built from 13 residues. The V and J ends lost 5 bases and 4 bases respectively, with 15 bases between them. Looked up from germline, CDR1 is SQVTM and CDR2 is ANQGSEA. The CDR3 bases are TGCAGCGTTCCCTCGGACTACCCGTACGAGCAGTACTTC. This encodes CSVPSDYPYEQYF.

This clone was recorded only once. This chain uses TRBV7-7 with TRBJ2-2, with D uncertain. The CDR3 loop spans 14 amino acids. CDR1 SSHAT and CDR2 FNYEAQ come from the germline V gene (reference sequence). The ends were cut back, 0 bases at V and 7 bases at J, with 9 bases in the middle. CDR3 nucleotide sequence: TGTGCCAGCAGCTTAGCTGGAGCCAGCGGGGAGCTGTTTTTT. Translating gives CASSLAGASGELFF.

The rearrangement uses TRBV5-4 and TRBJ1-1, with TRBD1 as a possible D gene (5 bases). With 0 bases removed from V and 3 bases from J, the gap between germline ends came to 6 bases. This CDR3 comprises 13 residues. Per germline, CDR1 SGHNT and CDR2 YYREEE (reference sequence). CDR3 coding DNA: TGTGCCAGCAGCTTGGGGGGGGACACTGAAGCTTTCTTT. It specifies CASSLGGDTEAFF. Drawing the rest from reference TRBV5-4 and TRBJ1-1, the complete variable domain is ETGVTQSPTHLIKTRGQQVTLRCSSQSGHNTVSWYQQALGQGPQFIFQYYREEENGRGNFPPRFSGLQFPNYSSELNVNALELDDSALYLCASSLGGDTEAFFGQGTRLTVV.

This clone appeared a single time. This chain links TRBV28 with TRBJ2-7; TRBD2 might be the D (5 bases). This CDR3 spans 12 amino acids. V dropped 10 bases and J dropped 1 base, with 11 bases sitting between them. Germline values: CDR1 MDHEN, CDR2 SYDVKM. CDR3 coding DNA: TGTGCCACCACCGGGATTTCCTACGAGCAGTACTTC. Residues: CATTGISYEQYF.

The V call is TRBV27, the J call TRBJ2-7, with 10 positions matching TRBD1. Germline V gives CDR1 MNHEY, CDR2 SMNVEV (reference sequence). Losses at the gene ends were 5 bases for V and 1 base for J; bases not matched to a gene: 2. CDR3 length equals 14 residues. This CDR3 is CASSRDRGSYEQYF. In DNA, the CDR3 is TGTGCCAGCAGTCGGGACAGGGGATCCTACGAGCAGTACTTC.

This rearrangement joins TRBV9 to TRBJ1-2; D perhaps matches TRBD1 (5 bases). Germline CDR1 reads SGDLS; CDR2 reads YYNGEE. V was clipped by 10 bases and J by 3 bases, with 28 bases between them. The CDR3 spans 17 residues. CDR3 coding DNA: TGTGCCTCAGCAGCGGCGGCGGAGGGACCTGCGGACTATGGCTACACCTTC. This sequence encodes CASAAAAEGPADYGYTF.

The CDR3 bases are TGTGCCAGCAGCGTGATGACGGAGCCCCAGTACTTC. Amino acids: CASSVMTEPQYF. The rearrangement joins TRBV5-4 to TRBJ2-5; D unresolved. Germline CDR1 SGHNT, CDR2 YYREEE (reference sequence). There are 12 residues in the CDR3. The V end lost 4 bases, the J end lost 9 bases, and 13 bases lay between the germline ends. Filled out from reference TRBV5-4 and TRBJ2-5, the complete variable domain reads ETGVTQSPTHLIKTRGQQVTLRCSSQSGHNTVSWYQQALGQGPQFIFQYYREEENGRGNFPPRFSGLQFPNYSSELNVNALELDDSALYLCASSVMTEPQYFGPGTRLLVL.

The chain is built from TRBV7-9 and TRBJ2-5, with a possible D match to TRBD2 (7 bases). Germline assignment: CDR1 SEHNR and CDR2 FQNEAQ (reference sequence). This CDR3 spans 15 amino acids. V was cut by 2 bases and J by 5 bases, with 15 bases left in between. The CDR3 is CASSLSYREGETQYF. DNA for the CDR3: TGTGCCAGCAGCTTATCGTACAGGGAGGGGGAGACCCAGTACTTC.